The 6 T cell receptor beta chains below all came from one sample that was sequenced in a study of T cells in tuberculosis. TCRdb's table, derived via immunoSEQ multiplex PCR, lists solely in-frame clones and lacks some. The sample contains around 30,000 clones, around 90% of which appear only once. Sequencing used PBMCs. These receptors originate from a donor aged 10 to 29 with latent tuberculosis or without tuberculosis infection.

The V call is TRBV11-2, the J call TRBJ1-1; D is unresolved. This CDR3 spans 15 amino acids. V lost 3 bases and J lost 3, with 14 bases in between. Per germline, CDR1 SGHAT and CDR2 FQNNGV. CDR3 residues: CASSFHRGYDTEAFF. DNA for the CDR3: TGTGCCAGCAGCTTCCATCGGGGTTACGACACTGAAGCTTTCTTT. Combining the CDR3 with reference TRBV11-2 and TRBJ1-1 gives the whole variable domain EAGVAQSPRYKIIEKRQSVAFWCNPISGHATLYWYQQILGQGPKLLIQFQNNGVVDDSQLPKDRFSAERLKGVDSTLKIQPAKLEDSAVYLCASSFHRGYDTEAFFGQGTRLTVV.

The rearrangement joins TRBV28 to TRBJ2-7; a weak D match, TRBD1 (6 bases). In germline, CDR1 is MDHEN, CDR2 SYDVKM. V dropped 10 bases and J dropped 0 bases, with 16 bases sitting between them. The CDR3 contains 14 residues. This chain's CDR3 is CATEKTGNSYEQYF. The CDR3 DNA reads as TGTGCCACTGAAAAAACAGGGAACTCCTACGAGCAGTACTTC.

DNA for the CDR3: TGTGCCAGCAGCGTAGAAAGTGGAGGGCATGAGCAGTTCTTC. Its translation: CASSVESGGHEQFF. The chain recombines TRBV9 with TRBJ2-1, with D tentatively TRBD2 (6 bases). Germline V gene data show CDR1 as SGDLS and CDR2 as YYNGEE. The CDR3 extends over 14 amino acids. Deletions cut 0 bases from V and 8 bases from J, with 12 bases between.

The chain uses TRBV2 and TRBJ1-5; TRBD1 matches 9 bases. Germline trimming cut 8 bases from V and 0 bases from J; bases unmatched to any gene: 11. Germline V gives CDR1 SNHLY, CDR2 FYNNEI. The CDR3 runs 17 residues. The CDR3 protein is CASGSGTGTYSNQPQHF. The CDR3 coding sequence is TGTGCCAGCGGTTCCGGGACAGGGACCTATAGCAATCAGCCCCAGCATTTT.

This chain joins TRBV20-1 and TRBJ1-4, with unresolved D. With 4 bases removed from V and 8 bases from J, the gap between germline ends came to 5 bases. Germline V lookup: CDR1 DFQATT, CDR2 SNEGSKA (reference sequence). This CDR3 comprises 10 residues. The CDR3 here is CSAKREKLFF. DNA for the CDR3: TGCAGTGCTAAGAGGGAAAAACTGTTTTTT.

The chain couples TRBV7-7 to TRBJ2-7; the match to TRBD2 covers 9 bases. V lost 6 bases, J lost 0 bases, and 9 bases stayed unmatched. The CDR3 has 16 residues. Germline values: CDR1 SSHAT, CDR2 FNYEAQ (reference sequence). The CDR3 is CASRGTSPTSSYEQYF. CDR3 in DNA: TGTGCCAGCAGAGGGACTAGCCCTACTAGCTCCTACGAGCAGTACTTC.